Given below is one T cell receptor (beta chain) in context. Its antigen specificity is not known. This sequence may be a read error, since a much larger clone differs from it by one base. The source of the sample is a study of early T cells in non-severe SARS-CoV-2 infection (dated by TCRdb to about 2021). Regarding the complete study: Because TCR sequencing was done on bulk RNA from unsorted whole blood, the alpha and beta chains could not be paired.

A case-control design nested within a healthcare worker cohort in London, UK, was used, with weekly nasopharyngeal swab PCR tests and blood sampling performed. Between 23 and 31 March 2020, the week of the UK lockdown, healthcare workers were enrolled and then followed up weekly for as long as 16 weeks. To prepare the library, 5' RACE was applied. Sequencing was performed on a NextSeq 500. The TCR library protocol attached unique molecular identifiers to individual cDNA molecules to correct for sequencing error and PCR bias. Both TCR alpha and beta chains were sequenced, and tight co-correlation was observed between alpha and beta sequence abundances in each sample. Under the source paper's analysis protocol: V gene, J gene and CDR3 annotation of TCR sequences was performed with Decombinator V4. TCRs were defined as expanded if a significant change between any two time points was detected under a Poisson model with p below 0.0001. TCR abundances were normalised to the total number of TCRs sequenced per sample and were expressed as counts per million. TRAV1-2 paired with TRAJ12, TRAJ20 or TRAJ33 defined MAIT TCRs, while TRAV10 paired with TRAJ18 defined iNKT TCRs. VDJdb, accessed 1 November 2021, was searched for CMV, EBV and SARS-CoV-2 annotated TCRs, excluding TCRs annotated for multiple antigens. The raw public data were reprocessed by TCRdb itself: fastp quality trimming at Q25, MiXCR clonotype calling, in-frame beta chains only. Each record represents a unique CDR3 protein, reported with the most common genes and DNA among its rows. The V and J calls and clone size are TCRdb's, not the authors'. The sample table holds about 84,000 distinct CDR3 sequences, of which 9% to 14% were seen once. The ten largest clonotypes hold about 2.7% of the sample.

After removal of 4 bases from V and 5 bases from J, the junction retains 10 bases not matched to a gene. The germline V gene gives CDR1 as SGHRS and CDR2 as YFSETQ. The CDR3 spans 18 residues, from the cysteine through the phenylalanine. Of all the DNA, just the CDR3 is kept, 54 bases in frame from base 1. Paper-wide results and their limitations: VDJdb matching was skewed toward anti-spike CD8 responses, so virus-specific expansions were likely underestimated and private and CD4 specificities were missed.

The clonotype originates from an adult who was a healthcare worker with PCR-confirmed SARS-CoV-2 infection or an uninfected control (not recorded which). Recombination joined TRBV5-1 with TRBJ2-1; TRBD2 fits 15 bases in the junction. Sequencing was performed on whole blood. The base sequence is TGCGCCAGCAGCAGGGGACTAGCGGGGGGCCCCCTCAACAATGAGCAGTTCTTC. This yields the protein CASSRGLAGGPLNNEQFF.